This T cell receptor (beta chain) was sequenced during a study of cytomegalovirus exposure and HLA in healthy donors. Study-level findings and limits: Presence/absence results assume similar sequencing depth per donor, which may not hold. Donors belonging to an Asian-associated ancestry cluster reportedly showed fewer N-insertions in productive TCRs than the roughly 700-donor mean, according to what a later analysis found. TCR beta chains associated with HLA were, in a later analysis, more clonally expanded than equally common others.

PCR involved 60 Vbeta and 13 Jbeta primers. The data were produced by immunoSEQ multiplex PCR, yet TCRdb's version contains in-frame clones alone and is incomplete. The sample has fewer than 120,000 clones; 60% to 85% are singletons. As concerns this clone: The antigen remains undetermined.

Sequenced: PBMCs. This TCR was sampled from a woman aged 25 to 39 in good health and CMV-seronegative.

The CDR3 here is CASSLLRGHEQFF. In DNA, the CDR3 is TGTGCCAGCAGCTTACTTAGGGGTCATGAGCAGTTCTTC. The gene calls are TRBV11-3 and TRBJ2-1; the D gene is possibly TRBD1 (5 bases). The V end lost 2 bases, the J end lost 8 bases, and 10 bases lay between the germline ends. CDR3 length: 13 amino acids. Germline CDR1 is SGHNT and CDR2 is YENEEA. Complete variable domain (other parts from reference TRBV11-3 and TRBJ2-1): EAGVVQSPRYKIIEKKQPVAFWCNPISGHNTLYWYLQNLGQGPELLIRYENEEAVDDSQLPKDRFSAERLKGVDSTLKIQPAELGDSAVYLCASSLLRGHEQFFGPGTRLTVL.